The rows below give T cell receptor beta chains drawn from one sample of a study of T cell repertoires in cytomegalovirus infection. In TCRdb, the reads were re-called with MiXCR into one record per CDR3 protein. The sample comprises hundreds of thousands of distinct CDR3 sequences, around 10% of which are singletons, and more than 2.5% rests with the top ten. Sequencing input: PBMCs. These receptors all come from a human donor in good health (CMV status not recorded). Some clones in this sample may be carry-over from other donors' samples. CDR3s include the opening cysteine and the closing phenylalanine or tryptophan. The order of the fields is D gene, J gene, clone size, V gene, CDR3 protein, CDR3 DNA. D genes are given only for firm matches. Size tells how often a clone was seen (once, few, many) or the class of an expanded clone, and some rows leave it out.

>-|TRBJ2-2|many|TRBV11-2
CASSLDFTYTGELFF
TGTGCCAGCAGCTTAGATTTCACCTACACCGGGGAGCTGTTTTTT
>-|TRBJ2-4|many|TRBV2
CASSGGNQYF
TGTGCCAGCAGTGGCGGAAATCAGTACTTC
>TRBD1|TRBJ1-2|many|TRBV6-1
CASSLSGTGGGGYTF
TGTGCCAGCAGCCTATCCGGGACAGGGGGTGGTGGCTACACCTTC
>TRBD1|TRBJ1-1|-|TRBV20-1
CSAREKQGGNTEAFF
TGCAGTGCTAGAGAAAAACAGGGGGGTAACACTGAAGCTTTCTTT
>-|TRBJ1-1|many|TRBV7-9
CASSDWGAGSTEAFF
TGTGCCAGCAGCGATTGGGGGGCCGGGTCCACTGAAGCTTTCTTT
>TRBD1|TRBJ2-5|many|TRBV4-1
CASSLPGQGETQYF
TGCGCCAGCAGCCTTCCGGGACAGGGGGAGACCCAGTACTTC
>-|TRBJ1-5|many|TRBV7-8
CASSFSLGFVQPQHF
TGTGCCAGCAGCTTTTCTTTGGGGTTTGTTCAGCCCCAGCATTTT
>TRBD2|TRBJ2-2|many|TRBV5-4
CASSLEGTALGGSGELFF
TGTGCCAGCAGCTTGGAGGGGACTGCCTTGGGAGGGTCCGGGGAGCTGTTTTTT
>-|TRBJ1-3|many|TRBV29-1
CSDLSPQKASGNTIYF
TGCAGCGACCTATCCCCACAGAAAGCCTCTGGAAACACCATATATTTT
>-|TRBJ2-3|few|TRBV24-1
CATSDTGFKADTQYF
TGTGCCACCAGTGATACAGGGTTCAAGGCAGATACGCAGTATTTT